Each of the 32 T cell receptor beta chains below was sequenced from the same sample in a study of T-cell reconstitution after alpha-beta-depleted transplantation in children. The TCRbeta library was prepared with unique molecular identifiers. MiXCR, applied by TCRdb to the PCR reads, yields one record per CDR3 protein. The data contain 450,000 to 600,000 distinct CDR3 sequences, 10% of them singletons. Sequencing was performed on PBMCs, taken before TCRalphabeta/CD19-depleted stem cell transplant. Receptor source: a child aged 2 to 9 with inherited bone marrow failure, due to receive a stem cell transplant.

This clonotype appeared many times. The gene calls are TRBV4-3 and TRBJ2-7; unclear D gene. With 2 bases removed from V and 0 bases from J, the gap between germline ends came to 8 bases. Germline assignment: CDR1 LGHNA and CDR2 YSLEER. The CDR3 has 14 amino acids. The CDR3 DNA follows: TGCGCCAGCAGCCAACCCGCTATCTCCTACGAGCAGTACTTC. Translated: CASSQPAISYEQYF.

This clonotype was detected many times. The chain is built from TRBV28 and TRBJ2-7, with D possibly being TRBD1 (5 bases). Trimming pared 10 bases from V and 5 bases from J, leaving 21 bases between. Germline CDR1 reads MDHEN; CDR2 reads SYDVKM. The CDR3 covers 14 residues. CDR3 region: CATQHSTGYHEQYF. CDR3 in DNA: TGTGCCACCCAGCACTCCACAGGTTATCACGAGCAGTACTTC.

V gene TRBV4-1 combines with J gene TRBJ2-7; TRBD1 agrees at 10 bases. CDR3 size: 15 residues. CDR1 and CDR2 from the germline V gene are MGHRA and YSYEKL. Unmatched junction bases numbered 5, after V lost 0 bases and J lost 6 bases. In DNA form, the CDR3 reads TGCGCCAGCAGCCAAGAGGGTGGGACAGGGGTCGAGCAGTACTTC. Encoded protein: CASSQEGGTGVEQYF.

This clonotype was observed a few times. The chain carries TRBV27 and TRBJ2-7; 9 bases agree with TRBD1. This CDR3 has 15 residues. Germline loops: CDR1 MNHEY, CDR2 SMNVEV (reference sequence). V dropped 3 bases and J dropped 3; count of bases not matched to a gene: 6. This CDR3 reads CASSLPGTGIYEQYF. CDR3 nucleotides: TGTGCCAGCAGTTTGCCCGGGACAGGGATCTACGAGCAGTACTTC.

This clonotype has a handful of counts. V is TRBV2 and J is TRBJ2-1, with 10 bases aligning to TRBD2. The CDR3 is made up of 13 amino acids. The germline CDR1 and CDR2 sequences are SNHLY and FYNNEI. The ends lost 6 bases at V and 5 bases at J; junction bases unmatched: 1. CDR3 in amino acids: CASRLAGHNEQFF. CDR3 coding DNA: TGTGCCAGCAGACTAGCGGGGCACAATGAGCAGTTCTTC.

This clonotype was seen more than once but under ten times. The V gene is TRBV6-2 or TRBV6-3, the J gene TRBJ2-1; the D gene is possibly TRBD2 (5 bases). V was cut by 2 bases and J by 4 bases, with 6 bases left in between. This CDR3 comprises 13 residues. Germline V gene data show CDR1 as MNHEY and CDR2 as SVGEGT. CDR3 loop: CASSYGEYNEQFF. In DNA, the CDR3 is TGTGCCAGCAGTTACGGGGAGTACAATGAGCAGTTCTTC.

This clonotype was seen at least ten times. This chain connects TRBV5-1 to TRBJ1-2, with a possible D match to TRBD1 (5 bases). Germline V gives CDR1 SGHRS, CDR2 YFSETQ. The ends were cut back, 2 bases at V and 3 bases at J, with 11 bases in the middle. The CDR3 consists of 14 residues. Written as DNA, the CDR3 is TGCGCCAGCAGCTTTGATGGGGCAGACTATGGCTACACCTTC. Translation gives CASSFDGADYGYTF.

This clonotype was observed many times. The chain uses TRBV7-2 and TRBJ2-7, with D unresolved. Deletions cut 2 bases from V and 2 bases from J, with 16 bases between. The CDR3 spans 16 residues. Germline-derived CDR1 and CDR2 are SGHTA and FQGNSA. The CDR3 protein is CASSLYPLSVPYEQYF. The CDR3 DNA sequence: TGTGCCAGCAGCTTATACCCACTGTCGGTCCCCTACGAGCAGTACTTC.

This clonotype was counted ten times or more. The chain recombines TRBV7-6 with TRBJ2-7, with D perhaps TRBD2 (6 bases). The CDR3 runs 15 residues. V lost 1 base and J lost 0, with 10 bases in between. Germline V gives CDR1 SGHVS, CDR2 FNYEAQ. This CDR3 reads CASSLGDGGSYEQYF. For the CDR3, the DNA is TGTGCCAGCAGCTTAGGGGACGGGGGCTCCTACGAGCAGTACTTC.

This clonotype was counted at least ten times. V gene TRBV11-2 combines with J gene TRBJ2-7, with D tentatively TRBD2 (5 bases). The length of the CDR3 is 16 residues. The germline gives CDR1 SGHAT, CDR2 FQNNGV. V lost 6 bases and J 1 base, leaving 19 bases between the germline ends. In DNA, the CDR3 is TGTGCCAGCAGTAATCTAGCCGCCCCGGGTTCCTACGAGCAGTACTTC. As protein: CASSNLAAPGSYEQYF.

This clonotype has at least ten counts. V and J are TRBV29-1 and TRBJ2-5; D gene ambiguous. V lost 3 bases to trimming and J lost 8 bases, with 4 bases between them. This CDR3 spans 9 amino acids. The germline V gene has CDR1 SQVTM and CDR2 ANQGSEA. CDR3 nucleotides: TGCAGCGTTGACGCCACCCAGTACTTC. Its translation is CSVDATQYF.

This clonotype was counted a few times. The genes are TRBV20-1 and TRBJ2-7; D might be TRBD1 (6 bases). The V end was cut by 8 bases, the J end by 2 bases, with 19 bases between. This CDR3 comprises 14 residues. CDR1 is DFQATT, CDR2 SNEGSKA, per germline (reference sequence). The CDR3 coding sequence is TGCAGTCCGCATCACCACAGGGTAGCCTACGAGCAGTACTTC. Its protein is CSPHHHRVAYEQYF.

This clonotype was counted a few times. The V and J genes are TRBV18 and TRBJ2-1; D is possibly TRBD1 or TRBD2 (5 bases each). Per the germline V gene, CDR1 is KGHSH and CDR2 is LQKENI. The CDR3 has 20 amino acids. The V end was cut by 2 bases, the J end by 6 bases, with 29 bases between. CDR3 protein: CASSPNPSVPAGRVINEQFF. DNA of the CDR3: TGTGCCAGCTCACCAAACCCCTCGGTGCCGGCAGGGAGAGTAATCAATGAGCAGTTCTTC.

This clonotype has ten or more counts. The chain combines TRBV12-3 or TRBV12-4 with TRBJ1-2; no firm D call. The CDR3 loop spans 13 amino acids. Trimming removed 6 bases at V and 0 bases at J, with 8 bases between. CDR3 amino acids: CASSLQTNYGYTF. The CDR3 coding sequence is TGTGCCAGCAGCCTGCAAACTAACTATGGCTACACCTTC.

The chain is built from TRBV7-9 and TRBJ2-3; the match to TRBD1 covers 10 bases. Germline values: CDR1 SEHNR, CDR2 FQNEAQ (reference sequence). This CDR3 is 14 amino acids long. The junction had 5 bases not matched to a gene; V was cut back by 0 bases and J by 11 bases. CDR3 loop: CASSLAGQGIRQYF. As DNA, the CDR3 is TGTGCCAGCAGCTTAGCGGGACAGGGGATAAGGCAGTATTTT.

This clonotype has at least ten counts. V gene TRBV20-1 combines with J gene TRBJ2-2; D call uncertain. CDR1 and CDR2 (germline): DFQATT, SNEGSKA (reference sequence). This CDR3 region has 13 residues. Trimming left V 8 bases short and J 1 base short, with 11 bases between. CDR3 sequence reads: CSRLSVNTGELFF. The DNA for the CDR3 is TGCAGTCGGCTGAGCGTGAACACCGGGGAGCTGTTTTTT.

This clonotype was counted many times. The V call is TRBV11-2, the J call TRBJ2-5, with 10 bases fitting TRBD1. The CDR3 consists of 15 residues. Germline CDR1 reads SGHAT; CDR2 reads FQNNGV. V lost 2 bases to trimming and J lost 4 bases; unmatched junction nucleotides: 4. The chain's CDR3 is CASSLRRQGAETQYF. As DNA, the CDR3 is TGTGCCAGCAGCTTAAGAAGACAGGGGGCAGAGACCCAGTACTTC.

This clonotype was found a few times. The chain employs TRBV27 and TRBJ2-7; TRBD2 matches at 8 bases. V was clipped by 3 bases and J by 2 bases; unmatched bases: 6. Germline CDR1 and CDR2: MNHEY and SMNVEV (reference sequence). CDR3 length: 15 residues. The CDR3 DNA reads TGTGCCAGCAGTTTGTCACTAGCGGACCCCTACGAGCAGTACTTC. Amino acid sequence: CASSLSLADPYEQYF.

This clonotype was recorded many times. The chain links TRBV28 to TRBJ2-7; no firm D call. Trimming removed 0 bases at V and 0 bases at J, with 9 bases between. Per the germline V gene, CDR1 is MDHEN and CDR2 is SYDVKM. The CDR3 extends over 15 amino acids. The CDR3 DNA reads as TGTGCCAGCAGTTTATGGCACTCTAGCTCCTACGAGCAGTACTTC. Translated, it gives CASSLWHSSSYEQYF.

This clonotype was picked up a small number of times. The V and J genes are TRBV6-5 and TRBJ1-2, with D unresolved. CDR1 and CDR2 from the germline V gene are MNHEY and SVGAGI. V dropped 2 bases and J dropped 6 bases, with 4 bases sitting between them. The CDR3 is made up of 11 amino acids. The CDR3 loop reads CASSYGDGYTF. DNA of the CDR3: TGTGCCAGCAGTTACGGAGATGGCTACACCTTC.

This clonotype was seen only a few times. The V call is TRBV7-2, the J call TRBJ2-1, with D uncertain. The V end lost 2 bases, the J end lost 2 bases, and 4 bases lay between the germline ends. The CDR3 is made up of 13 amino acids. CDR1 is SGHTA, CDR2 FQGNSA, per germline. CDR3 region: CASSLYTYNEQFF. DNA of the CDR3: TGTGCCAGCAGCTTATACACCTACAATGAGCAGTTCTTC.

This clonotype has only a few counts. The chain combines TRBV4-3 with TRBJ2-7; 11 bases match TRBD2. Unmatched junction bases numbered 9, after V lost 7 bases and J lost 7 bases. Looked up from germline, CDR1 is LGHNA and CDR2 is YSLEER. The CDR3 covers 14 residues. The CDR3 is CASKLTSGTKEQYF. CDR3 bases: TGCGCCAGCAAATTGACTAGCGGGACAAAAGAGCAGTACTTC.

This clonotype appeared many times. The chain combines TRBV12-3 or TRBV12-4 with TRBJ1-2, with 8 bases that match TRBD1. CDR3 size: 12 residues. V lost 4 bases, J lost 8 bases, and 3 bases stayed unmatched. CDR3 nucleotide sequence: TGTGCCAGCAGTTGGACAGGGAAGGGCTACACCTTC. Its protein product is CASSWTGKGYTF.

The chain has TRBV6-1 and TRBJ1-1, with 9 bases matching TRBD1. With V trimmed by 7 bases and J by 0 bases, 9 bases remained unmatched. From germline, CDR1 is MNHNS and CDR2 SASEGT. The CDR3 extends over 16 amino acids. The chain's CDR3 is CASKDGQGRLNTEAFF. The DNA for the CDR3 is TGTGCCAGCAAGGACGGACAGGGGAGATTGAACACTGAAGCTTTCTTT.

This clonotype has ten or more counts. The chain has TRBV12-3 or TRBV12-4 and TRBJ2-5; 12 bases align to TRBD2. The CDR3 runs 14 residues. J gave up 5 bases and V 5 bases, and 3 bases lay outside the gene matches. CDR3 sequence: CASSRLAGEETQYF. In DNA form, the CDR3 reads TGTGCCAGCAGTCGACTAGCGGGAGAGGAGACCCAGTACTTC.

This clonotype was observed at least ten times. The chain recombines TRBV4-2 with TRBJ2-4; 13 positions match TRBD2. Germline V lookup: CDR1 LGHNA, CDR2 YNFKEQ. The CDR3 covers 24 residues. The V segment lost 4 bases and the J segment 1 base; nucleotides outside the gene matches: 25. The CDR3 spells CASSPTPKTMPGLAGFKAKNIQYF. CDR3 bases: TGTGCCAGCAGCCCGACCCCAAAAACGATGCCGGGACTAGCGGGATTTAAGGCCAAAAACATTCAGTACTTC.

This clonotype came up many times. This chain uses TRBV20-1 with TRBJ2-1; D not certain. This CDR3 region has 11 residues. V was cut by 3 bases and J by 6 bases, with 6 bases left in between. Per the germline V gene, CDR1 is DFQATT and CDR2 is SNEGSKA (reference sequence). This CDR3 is CSASGRNEQFF. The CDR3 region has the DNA TGCAGTGCTAGCGGTCGCAATGAGCAGTTCTTC.

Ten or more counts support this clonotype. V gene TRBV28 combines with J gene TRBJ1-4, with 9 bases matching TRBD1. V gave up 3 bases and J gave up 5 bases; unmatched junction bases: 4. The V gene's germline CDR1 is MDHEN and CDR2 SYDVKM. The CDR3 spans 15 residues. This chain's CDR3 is CASSFFDRGNEKLFF. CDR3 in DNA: TGTGCCAGCAGTTTTTTCGACAGGGGGAATGAAAAACTGTTTTTT.

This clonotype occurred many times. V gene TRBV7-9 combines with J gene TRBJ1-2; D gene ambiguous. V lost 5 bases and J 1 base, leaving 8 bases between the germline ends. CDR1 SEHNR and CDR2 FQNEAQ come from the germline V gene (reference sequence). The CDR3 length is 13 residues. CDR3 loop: CASSRVLNYGYTF. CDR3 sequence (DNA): TGTGCCAGCAGCAGGGTGCTTAACTATGGCTACACCTTC.

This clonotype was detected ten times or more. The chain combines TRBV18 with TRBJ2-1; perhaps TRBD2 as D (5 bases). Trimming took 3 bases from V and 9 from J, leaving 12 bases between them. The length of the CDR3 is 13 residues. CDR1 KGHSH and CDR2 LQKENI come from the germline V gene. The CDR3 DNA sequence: TGTGCCAGCTCACCCCCACTAGTGGGTGAGCAGTTCTTC. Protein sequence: CASSPPLVGEQFF.

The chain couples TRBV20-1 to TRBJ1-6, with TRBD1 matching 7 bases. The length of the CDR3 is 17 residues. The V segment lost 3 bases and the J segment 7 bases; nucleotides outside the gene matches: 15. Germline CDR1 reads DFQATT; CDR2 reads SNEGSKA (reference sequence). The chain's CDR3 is CSASKGLGQVWNSPLHF. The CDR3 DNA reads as TGCAGTGCTAGTAAGGGGCTCGGACAGGTGTGGAATTCACCCCTCCACTTT.

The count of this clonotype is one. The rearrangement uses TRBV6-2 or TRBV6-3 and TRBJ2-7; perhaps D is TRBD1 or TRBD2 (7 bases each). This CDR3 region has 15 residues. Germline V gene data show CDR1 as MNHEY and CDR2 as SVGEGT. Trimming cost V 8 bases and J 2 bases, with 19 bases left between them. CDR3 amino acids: CASGGRTGVAYEQYF. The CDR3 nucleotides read TGTGCCAGCGGCGGGAGAACAGGGGTTGCCTACGAGCAGTACTTC.